This T cell receptor (beta chain) was found in a study of blood T cell repertoires in COVID-19. The wider study: Nucleic acid was either cDNA or gDNA, and it came from T cells, B-cell-depleted T cells, or PBMCs.

Authors' data handling: Amplification from reference gene primers served as the basis for estimated nucleated cell counts. Clones were read by immunoSEQ multiplex PCR, and TCRdb kept only the in-frame ones, dropping some. The DNA was the basis for D and trimming; V, J and clone size are from that table. Of around 140,000 clones detected, roughly 79% appear once; the ten largest clones hold about 1.9%. Germline CDR1 is LNHDA and CDR2 is SQIVND (reference sequence). Deletions cut 5 bases from V and 4 bases from J, with 19 bases between. There are 16 residues in the CDR3. The V call is TRBV19, the J call TRBJ2-3, with D maybe TRBD1 (7 bases). What was sequenced was peripheral blood. This receptor was identified in a woman in her sixties or seventies with acute or convalescent COVID-19. CDR3 sequence reads: CASSLLGGGSADTQYF. The CDR3 nucleotides are TGTGCCAGTAGTCTCCTCGGAGGGGGCTCAGCAGATACGCAGTATTTT.